Detailed here is one T cell receptor (beta chain). No cognate antigen has been identified for it. No base quality information exists; no much larger clone differs at one position. The sample originates from a study of blood T cell repertoires in COVID-19 (dated by TCRdb to about 2020). Context from the whole study: Samples covering the acute and convalescent phases of COVID-19 were provided by collaborators in the United States, Italy and Spain. The material from the prospective study consisted of cDNA or gDNA derived from T cells, B-cell-depleted T cells, or PBMCs. Subjects who had been exposed to COVID-19, were actively infected with it, or had recovered from it provided the deeply sampled blood TCRbeta repertoires that made up the dataset. The repertoires were released in a freely available public database intended as a resource for research on the immune response to SARS-CoV-2. The samples were drawn from two sources: the first 160 participants of the ongoing ImmuneRACE study, and 1,000 to 1,500 subjects contributed by 6 global collaborators. The sample metadata nearly always contained a de-identified subject ID, COVID-19 status, age in years and sex. Where available, HLA class I and class II types were taken from metadata supplied by the sample provider and were not determined by assay-based typing.

The collaborating institutions used their own protocols to collect whole blood in K2EDTA tubes. For TCRbeta analysis, collaborators shipped samples in one of three forms: frozen whole blood, isolated PBMCs, or DNA extracted from either of those sample types. CDR1 and CDR2 are read off the germline V gene as SGDLS and YYNGEE. Trimming costs V 0 bases and J 7 bases, and their ends lie 11 bases apart. The CDR3 holds 14 amino acids from the cysteine to the phenylalanine. Only CDR3 DNA remains: 42 bases, in frame from the first base. On the study overall, not on this receptor specifically: The amount of clinical and demographic metadata varied by source and participant and was provided uncurated.

TCRbeta CDR3 regions were amplified from genomic DNA by means of the immunoSEQ Assay, a bias-controlled multiplex PCR. Concerning the study's data processing: Within the assay, amplification of reference gene primers was used to estimate how many nucleated cells each sample contained. Sequence reads were collapsed and filtered to measure the absolute abundance of every unique TCRbeta CDR3 rearrangement. For each sample, productive Simpson clonality was calculated by taking the square root of Simpson's diversity index across productive rearrangements. TCRdb re-hosts the immuneACCESS table, in-frame sequences only. Its copies lack some clones; in the studies checked, an unresolved V gene accounts for under half of them, and the cause for the rest is not known. The DNA gave D and trimming, while V, J and clone size come from that table. For this sample the table gives about 240,000 clones, of which about three quarters were detected only once. 3% to 3.5% of the sample goes to the ten largest clones.

Specimen: peripheral blood. The TCR originated in a woman older than 75 with acute or convalescent COVID-19. The chain is assembled from TRBV9 and TRBJ2-1; the best D guess is TRBD1, with 6 bases matching. The nucleotide sequence reads as follows: TGTGCCAGCAGCGTAGGGGCAGGGGTTAATGAGCAGTTCTTC. Its protein product is CASSVGAGVNEQFF.